One and the same sample provided the 32 T cell receptor beta chains below, sequenced in a study of tissue T cells after allogeneic stem cell transplantation. Assay used: immunoSEQ multiplex PCR; TCRdb lists only in-frame clones, some missing. Of under 4,500 clones in the sample, around half are singletons; the top ten hold 6.5% to 10%. The time point: mouse harvest day 7 after allogeneic transplant. Each mouse received 10^7 T-cell-depleted marrow cells plus 10^6 splenic CD5+ T cells by tail vein. Sequencing used lymph node tissue. These receptors originate from a female BALB/c mouse given C57BL/6 T cells with graft-versus-host disease after an allogeneic hematopoietic cell transplant.

Notes on this clone: Each gene name is a mouse one. Read sequence stops 1 residue before the CDR3 end, and the germline J gene provides the missing end. This chain links TRBV14 with TRBJ2-1, with 7 bases aligning to TRBD1. The J segment lost 1 base and the V segment lost 1 base, leaving 2 bases of the junction unmatched. This CDR3 region has 15 residues. Germline V gene lookup returns CDR1 SGHDT and CDR2 FRDEAV. The DNA read from the CDR3 is TGTGCCAGCAGTTTCCCGGGACAGAACTATGCTGAGCAGTTC. Protein: CASSFPGQNYAEQF. The whole CDR3 region reads CASSFPGQNYAEQFF.

Concerning this clone: All gene names here are mouse names. Other DNA sequences in the same sample also yield this CDR3. The CDR3 loop is CTCSAGTGAYEQYF. The covered CDR3 bases are TGCACCTGCAGTGCGGGGACAGGGGCCTATGAACAGTAC. The chain employs TRBV1 and TRBJ2-7; 10 bases fit TRBD1. The read gets to within 1 residue of the CDR3 end, and the germline J gene fills in the rest. This CDR3 contains 14 residues. CDR1 and CDR2 from the germline V gene are NSQYPW and LRSPGD (reference sequence). V was clipped by 3 bases and J by 2 bases; unmatched bases: 1. The whole variable domain, remainder taken from reference TRBV1 and TRBJ2-7, is VTLLEQNPRWRLVPRGQAVNLRCILKNSQYPWMSWYQQDLQKQLQWLFTLRSPGDKEVKSLPGADYLATRVTDTELRLQVANMSQGRTLYCTCSAGTGAYEQYFGPGTRLTVL.

Remarks on this clone: Genes here carry mouse names. The read ends 1 residue shy of where the CDR3 ends; the end is completed using the germline J gene. The chain employs TRBV4 and TRBJ2-7; 11 bases line up with TRBD2. V shed 3 bases, J shed 9 bases, and the junction held 7 bases outside the gene matches. This CDR3 comprises 14 residues. Germline lookup yields CDR1 LGHDT and CDR2 YNNKQL (reference sequence). The part of the CDR3 DNA that was read is TGTGCCAGCAGCTACGGACTGGGGGGACTGGGACAGTAC. It yields the protein CASSYGLGGLGQY. The entire CDR3 sequence reads CASSYGLGGLGQYF.

In the case of this clone: Gene names are the mouse ones. The read is 1 residue too short to cover the CDR3 end, so that end is filled in from the germline J gene. This sequence joins TRBV15 and TRBJ2-3; the match to TRBD1 covers 9 bases. Germline loops: CDR1 SGHND, CDR2 FRSKSL. V gave up 3 bases and J gave up 4 bases; unmatched junction bases: 2. The CDR3 contains 14 residues. This chain's CDR3 is CASSLGTGTETLYF. The covered CDR3 bases are TGTGCCAGCAGTTTGGGGACAGGGACAGAAACGCTGTAT.

This clone occurred a few times. The listed genes are named as in mouse. Read sequence stops 1 residue before the CDR3 end, and the germline J gene provides the missing end. The rearrangement uses TRBV26 and TRBJ2-7; the match to TRBD1 covers 8 bases. V lost 1 base, J lost 7 bases, and 6 bases stayed unmatched. The CDR3 contains 14 residues. CDR1 is KGHPV, CDR2 FQNQEV, per germline (reference sequence). The CDR3 is CASSLWQGAKEQYF. CDR3 DNA (partial): TGTGCCAGCAGTCTGTGGCAGGGGGCGAAGGAACAGTAC.

A note on this clone: Germline and genes here are mouse. The read gets to within 1 residue of the CDR3 end, and the germline J gene fills in the rest. The V and J genes are TRBV3 and TRBJ2-7; 8 bases align to TRBD1. Germline V CDR1 and CDR2: SNHLY, FYNGKV (reference sequence). The CDR3 spans 13 residues. V shed 4 bases and J 7 bases; nucleotides not matched to a gene: 6. CDR3 DNA (partial): TGTGCCAGCAGCTCCGGGACAGGCGTGGAACAGTAC. This gives the protein CASSSGTGVEQY. The whole CDR3 is CASSSGTGVEQYF.

This clone has just one count. Each gene name is a mouse one. Sequencing ends 1 residue short of the CDR3 end; the germline J gene provides the rest. This chain uses TRBV3 with TRBJ2-5, with TRBD2 matching 12 bases. This CDR3 comprises 15 residues. In germline, CDR1 is SNHLY, CDR2 FYNGKV (reference sequence). With V trimmed by 5 bases and J by 0 bases, 0 bases remained unmatched. The CDR3 sequence is CASSDWGGNQDTQYF. The sequenced CDR3 bases are TGTGCCAGCAGCGACTGGGGGGGCAACCAAGACACCCAGTAC.

Only a few counts were recorded for this clone. Gene names and germline refer to mouse. Read data end 1 residue before the CDR3 end; the end is taken from the germline J gene. The V gene is TRBV3, the J gene TRBJ1-2, with D uncertain. This CDR3 comprises 13 residues. Germline assignment: CDR1 SNHLY and CDR2 FYNGKV (reference sequence). V lost 1 base to trimming and J lost 4 bases, with 7 bases between them. CDR3 DNA, as far as it was read: TGTGCCAGCAGCTTAGGAGGGATCTCCGACTACACC. Translated: CASSLGGISDYT. The entire CDR3 protein reads CASSLGGISDYTF.

Notes on this clone: Mouse gene names and germline throughout. The CDR3 sequence: CASSPRQYTGQLYF. The part of the CDR3 DNA that was read is TGTGCCAGCAGCCCCCGACAATACACCGGGCAGCTCTAC. The chain combines TRBV3 with TRBJ2-2; D gene unclear. The CDR3 end lies 1 residue beyond the end of the read and is filled in from the germline J gene. The CDR3 has 14 residues. Trimming removed 5 bases from V and 3 bases from J, with 10 bases in between. Germline CDR1 is SNHLY and CDR2 is FYNGKV (reference sequence).

In this sample, this clone turned up a few times. All gene names here are mouse names. Read sequence stops 1 residue before the CDR3 end, and the germline J gene provides the missing end. The J gene is TRBJ1-4, the V gene TRBV16, with D hard to call. The germline V gene encodes CDR1 SGHSA and CDR2 FRNQAP. The CDR3 totals 14 residues. Trimming left V 5 bases short and J 0 bases short, with 7 bases between. The CDR3 region is CASSVQISNERLFF. The sequenced part of the CDR3 DNA is TGTGCAAGCAGCGTCCAGATTTCCAACGAAAGATTATTT.

About this clone itself: Mouse gene names apply. The sequenced CDR3 bases are TGTGCCAGCAGTGATGGCGGGGGGAGGTATGAACAGTAC. Amino acids: CASSDGGGRYEQY. The whole CDR3 region reads CASSDGGGRYEQYF. The chain uses TRBV13-1 and TRBJ2-7; D perhaps matches TRBD2 (6 bases). With the read ending 1 residue before the CDR3 end, the germline J gene is used to fill in that end. V was pared by 0 bases and J by 4 bases, with 11 bases between. Germline loops: CDR1 NSHNY, CDR2 SYGAGN. The length of the CDR3 is 14 residues.

With respect to this clone: The gene names given are mouse names. This sample includes further DNA sequences coding for the same CDR3. CDR3 bases read: TGTGCCAGCAGTCGCCAGGGGGCAAACACAGAAGTCTTC. The encoded protein is CASSRQGANTEVF. The full CDR3 is CASSRQGANTEVFF. The chain recombines TRBV26 with TRBJ1-1, with 7 bases that match TRBD1. The CDR3 is cut off 1 residue early in the read; its end comes from the germline J gene. The CDR3 loop spans 14 amino acids. The V gene end was trimmed by 4 bases and the J gene end by 0 bases; junction bases not matched to a gene: 2. The germline gives CDR1 KGHPV, CDR2 FQNQEV (reference sequence).

The count of this clone is one. Mouse names are used for the genes. The read comes to an end 1 residue before the CDR3 does, leaving the germline J gene to fill in the end. The chain couples TRBV26 to TRBJ2-1; TRBD1 agrees at 10 bases. V gave up 4 bases and J gave up 7 bases; unmatched junction bases: 4. CDR3 length: 14 amino acids. CDR1 and CDR2 (germline): KGHPV, FQNQEV (reference sequence). CDR3: CASSRTGGRAEQFF. Partial CDR3 DNA: TGTGCCAGCAGTCGGACAGGGGGAAGAGCTGAGCAGTTC.

Comment on this clone: Germline and genes here are mouse. The CDR3 extends 1 residue past the end of the read, so its final part is completed from the germline J gene. This chain uses TRBV5 with TRBJ1-3; 8 nucleotides line up with TRBD1. The ends lost 4 bases at V and 2 bases at J; junction bases unmatched: 4. Germline-derived CDR1 and CDR2 are LGHNA and YNLKQL (reference sequence). The CDR3 loop spans 15 amino acids. Partial CDR3 DNA: TGTGCCAGCAGCCCCCAGGGGGCTGCTGGAAATACGCTCTAT. This encodes CASSPQGAAGNTLY. In full, the CDR3 is CASSPQGAAGNTLYF.

Of note for this clone: Genes and germline are mouse. Read sequence stops 1 residue before the CDR3 end, and the germline J gene provides the missing end. The genes are TRBV23 and TRBJ1-1. Germline V gives CDR1 KGHTA, CDR2 FQNQQP. The CDR3 is 12 amino acids. The CDR3 region is CSSSQPNTEVFF. The CDR3 bases that were read are TGCTCCAGCAGTCAACCAAACACAGAAGTCTTC.

Concerning this clone itself: Gene names and germline match the mouse. The read is 1 residue too short to cover the CDR3 end, so that end is filled in from the germline J gene. The J gene is TRBJ2-4, the V gene TRBV3; D uncertain. The CDR3 loop spans 14 amino acids. Germline CDR1 SNHLY, CDR2 FYNGKV (reference sequence). Trimming stripped 4 bases from V and 0 bases from J, with 8 bases between. The CDR3 region is CASSSDSSQNTLYF. The DNA read from the CDR3 is TGTGCCAGCAGCTCTGACTCTAGTCAAAACACCTTGTAC.

Remarks on this clone: Gene names denote mouse genes. The CDR3 is cut off 1 residue early in the read; its end comes from the germline J gene. The gene calls are TRBV26 and TRBJ2-5, with D perhaps assigned TRBD1 or TRBD2 (6 bases each). V lost 5 bases and J 2 bases, leaving 8 bases between the germline ends. The CDR3 contains 13 residues. The germline V gene has CDR1 KGHPV and CDR2 FQNQEV (reference sequence). The sequenced CDR3 bases are TGTGCCAGCAGTGGGGGCGGCCAAGACACCCAGTAC. Its protein is CASSGGGQDTQY. The whole CDR3 reads CASSGGGQDTQYF.

For this clone: Gene names and germline match the mouse. Read data end 1 residue before the CDR3 end; the end is taken from the germline J gene. The chain has TRBV26 and TRBJ1-6; D gene ambiguous. TRBJ1-6 is annotated as an ORF whose role is uncertain. From germline, CDR1 is KGHPV and CDR2 FQNQEV (reference sequence). The CDR3 consists of 13 residues. Between the trimmed V and J ends, which lost 2 bases and 7 bases, there was a span of 6 bases. CDR3 DNA, as far as it was read: TGTGCCAGCAGTCTGAACAAAAATTCGCCCCTCTAC. This codes for CASSLNKNSPLY. The CDR3 reads in full as CASSLNKNSPLYF.

Comment on this clone: Each gene name is a mouse one. From the germline J gene comes the end of the CDR3, since the read stops 1 residue before it. The chain uses TRBV13-2 and TRBJ2-7, with 11 bases lining up with TRBD2. The CDR3 totals 16 residues. The junction had 4 bases not matched to a gene; V was cut back by 2 bases and J by 0 bases. In germline, CDR1 is NNHNN, CDR2 SYGAGS (reference sequence). CDR3 residues: CASGDRTGGLSYEQYF. Incomplete CDR3 DNA: TGTGCCAGCGGTGACCGGACTGGGGGGCTCTCCTATGAACAGTAC.

Comments on this clone: Mouse gene names and germline throughout. The sequenced fragment ends 1 residue before the CDR3 boundary, so the rest is inferred from the germline J gene. This chain joins TRBV13-2 and TRBJ2-5; TRBD2 matches at 7 bases. J lost 2 bases, V lost 3 bases, and 3 bases had no gene match. Germline CDR1 NNHNN, CDR2 SYGAGS (reference sequence). The CDR3 consists of 14 residues. The CDR3 is CASGARTGQDTQYF. CDR3 DNA (partial): TGTGCCAGCGGTGCCCGGACTGGCCAAGACACCCAGTAC.

As for this clone: Here the gene names and germline are mouse. The read ends 1 residue before the CDR3 terminus; that terminus is restored from the germline J gene. V gene TRBV31 combines with J gene TRBJ2-4; D unresolved. The CDR3 is 13 amino acids. V shed 0 bases and J shed 5 bases, with 9 bases lying between them. Germline V gives CDR1 GKSSPN, CDR2 SITVG. The CDR3 loop is CAWSLREGNTLYF. CDR3 DNA (partial): TGTGCCTGGAGTCTGCGGGAGGGAAACACCTTGTAC. The whole variable domain, filled in from reference TRBV31 and TRBJ2-4, reads AQTIHQWPVAEIKAVGSPLSLGCTIKGKSSPNLYWYWQATGGTLQQLFYSITVGQVESVVQLNLSASRPKDDQFILSTEKLLLSHSGFYLCAWSLREGNTLYFGAGTRLSVL.

Points on this clone: Gene names refer to mouse genes. With the read ending 1 residue before the CDR3 end, the germline J gene is used to fill in that end. The chain combines TRBV24 with TRBJ1-6; no clear D gene. TRBJ1-6 carries the ORF label, with uncertain function. The germline V gene has CDR1 KGHTA and CDR2 FRNEEI. This CDR3 is 13 amino acids long. The V end was cut by 1 base, the J end by 5 bases, with 3 bases between. CDR3 DNA (partial): TGTGCCAGCAGTCTGTCTGATAATTCGCCCCTCTAC. Encoded protein: CASSLSDNSPLY. In full, the CDR3 is CASSLSDNSPLYF.

In regard to this clone: The genes and germline here are from mouse. Read data end 1 residue before the CDR3 end; the end is taken from the germline J gene. The rearrangement links TRBV12-1 to TRBJ2-3; 7 bases line up with TRBD1. V shed 3 bases and J 2 bases; nucleotides not matched to a gene: 7. The germline V gene has CDR1 SGHSN and CDR2 HYEKVE. This CDR3 is built from 15 residues. The covered CDR3 bases are TGTGCCAGCTCTTTACCGGGACAGCATGCAGAAACGCTGTAT. It specifies CASSLPGQHAETLY. The whole CDR3 sequence reads CASSLPGQHAETLYF.

This clone was seen only once. Any gene name here is a mouse gene name. The CDR3 extends 1 residue past the end of the read, so its final part is completed from the germline J gene. The chain is built from TRBV31 and TRBJ2-5; 14 nucleotides agree with TRBD2. CDR1 and CDR2 (germline): GKSSPN, SITVG. The CDR3 has 17 residues. Trimming cost V 0 bases and J 2 bases; bases outside gene matches: 4. The CDR3 DNA, read in part, is TGTGCCTGGAGTCTAGGGGACTGGGGGGGCGGCCAAGACACCCAGTAC. It specifies CAWSLGDWGGGQDTQY. In full, the CDR3 reads CAWSLGDWGGGQDTQYF.

Comments on this clone: The genes and germline here are from mouse. Read data end 1 residue before the CDR3 end; the end is taken from the germline J gene. The rearrangement uses TRBV16 and TRBJ2-7; D tentatively reads TRBD1 or TRBD2 (5 bases each). CDR1 is SGHSA, CDR2 FRNQAP, per germline. The ends were cut back, 3 bases at V and 2 bases at J, with 11 bases in the middle. The CDR3 totals 14 residues. This chain's CDR3 is CASSLLGGAYEQYF. The sequenced CDR3 bases are TGTGCAAGCAGCTTGCTGGGAGGGGCCTATGAACAGTAC.

Of note for this clone: Gene names and germline refer to mouse. Sequencing ends 1 residue short of the CDR3 end; the germline J gene provides the rest. V is TRBV26 and J is TRBJ1-1; a weak D match, TRBD1 (6 bases). There are 14 residues in the CDR3. Trimming removed 3 bases at V and 1 base at J, with 9 bases between. Germline-derived CDR1 and CDR2 are KGHPV and FQNQEV (reference sequence). The CDR3 DNA, read in part, is TGTGCCAGCAGTCTAGGGACATCGAACACAGAAGTCTTC. This translates into CASSLGTSNTEVF. The complete CDR3 protein is CASSLGTSNTEVFF.

In regard to this clone: Mouse gene names and germline throughout. The read ends 1 residue before the CDR3 terminus; that terminus is restored from the germline J gene. This chain links TRBV31 with TRBJ2-7, with 11 positions matching TRBD2. After removal of 4 bases from V and 2 bases from J, the junction contained 4 bases not matched to a gene. The CDR3 is 14 amino acids. Per germline, CDR1 GKSSPN and CDR2 SITVG. The DNA read from the CDR3 is TGTGCCTGGACCCCGGGACTGGGGGCCTATGAACAGTAC. As protein: CAWTPGLGAYEQY. The whole CDR3 sequence is CAWTPGLGAYEQYF.

About this clone itself: Gene names denote mouse genes. The read halts 1 residue ahead of the CDR3 end, with the missing end drawn from the germline J gene. V and J are TRBV26 and TRBJ1-3, with D maybe TRBD1 (6 bases). Trimming removed 4 bases from V and 0 bases from J, with 13 bases in between. The CDR3 runs to 16 residues. CDR1 and CDR2 (germline): KGHPV, FQNQEV (reference sequence). CDR3 bases read: TGTGCCAGCAGTCCCTGGCAGGGGCTTTCTGGAAATACGCTCTAT. This sequence encodes CASSPWQGLSGNTLY. The complete CDR3 protein is CASSPWQGLSGNTLYF.

This clone showed up just a few times. The germline and genes are mouse ones. The sequence runs out 1 residue before the end of the CDR3; the remainder is reconstructed from the germline J gene. The rearrangement links TRBV30 to TRBJ2-5; D is uncertain. Trimming removed 0 bases from V and 0 bases from J, with 7 bases in between. CDR1 and CDR2 (germline): SQVVS, ANEGSEA. There are 14 residues in the CDR3. The sequenced part of the CDR3 DNA is TGTAGTTCTAGAGATCGGGGTAACCAAGACACCCAGTAC. Amino acids: CSSRDRGNQDTQY. From start to end, the CDR3 is CSSRDRGNQDTQYF. Full variable domain (outside the CDR3, taken from reference TRBV30 and TRBJ2-5): SVLLYQKPNRDICQSGTSLKIQCVADSQVVSMFWYQQFQEQSLMLMATANEGSEATYESGFTKDKFPISRPNLTFSTLTVNNARPGDSSIYFCSSRDRGNQDTQYFGPGTRLLVL.

Points on this clone: Gene names and germline match the mouse. The CDR3 end is not reached by the read, which stops 1 residue before it; the germline J gene fills it in. The rearrangement uses TRBV31 and TRBJ2-5; D unclear. Trimming stripped 3 bases from V and 4 bases from J, with 8 bases between. The CDR3 covers 12 residues. Germline loops: CDR1 GKSSPN, CDR2 SITVG. CDR3 amino acids: CAWSLLEDTQYF. The DNA read from the CDR3 is TGTGCCTGGAGCCTCCTGGAAGACACCCAGTAC.

In regard to this clone: Gene names are mouse gene names. The CDR3 end falls 1 residue outside the read, so it is completed with the germline J gene. This chain joins TRBV13-1 and TRBJ2-5; TRBD2 matches 10 bases. The germline V gene encodes CDR1 NSHNY and CDR2 SYGAGN. The J segment lost 3 bases and the V segment lost 3 bases, leaving 4 bases of the junction unmatched. The CDR3 has 15 amino acids. The covered CDR3 bases are TGTGCCAGCAGTGCTCGGGACTGGGGTCAAGACACCCAGTAC. Amino acids: CASSARDWGQDTQY. The entire CDR3 is CASSARDWGQDTQYF.

Relative to its sample, this clone is large. Gene names refer to mouse genes. The read ends 1 residue before the CDR3 terminus; that terminus is restored from the germline J gene. The gene calls are TRBV13-1 and TRBJ2-7; 12 positions agree with TRBD2. CDR3 size: 15 residues. The germline gives CDR1 NSHNY, CDR2 SYGAGN. Losses at the gene ends were 2 bases for V and 4 bases for J; bases not matched to a gene: 4. The DNA read from the CDR3 is TGTGCCAGCAGTGAGGGACTGGGGGGCCTATATGAACAGTAC. This codes for CASSEGLGGLYEQY. The full CDR3 protein is CASSEGLGGLYEQYF.